This T cell receptor (beta chain) was sequenced for a study of cytomegalovirus exposure and HLA in healthy donors. Study summary: Falling in the Caucasian-associated ancestry cluster were 65% to 90% of a few hundred genotyped donors. Overall study findings and caveats: In a later analysis, TCR association rates varied by HLA locus: DRB1 most, HLA-C fewest. A missense DCLRE1C variant was associated with V- and J-gene trimming of TCR beta chains in a later analysis, and an independent cohort replicated the association.

Germline-derived CDR1 and CDR2 are MNHEY and SMNVEV (reference sequence). V lost 4 bases to trimming and J lost 3 bases, with 7 bases between them. The CDR3 contains 13 residues. Remarks on this clone: Its target is unknown.

The PCR used 60 Vbeta and 13 Jbeta primers. TCRdb keeps only in-frame clones here, not all; method: immunoSEQ multiplex PCR. There are about 93,000 clones in the sample; approximately 60% occur only once, and 5.5% to 6.5% lies in the top ten. The TCR comes from a boy aged 5-17 years in good health and CMV-seropositive. The sample taken for sequencing was PBMCs. This chain connects TRBV27 to TRBJ1-5, with no clear D. The CDR3: CASSSGVNQPQHF. CDR3 DNA sequence: TGTGCCAGCAGTTCGGGAGTCAATCAGCCCCAGCATTTT.